This TCR beta chain was sequenced during a study of regulatory T cells in long-lasting Graves disease (dated by TCRdb to the early 2020s). Describing the broader study: Antithyroid drugs had been taken for less than 3 months by newly diagnosed Graves' disease patients. The study was conducted in China and was registered as a clinical trial. This study used TCR sequencing and RNA sequencing of peripheral blood to compare persistent Graves' disease patients against newly diagnosed Graves' disease patients. A total of around 33 samples underwent TCR sequencing, from around 13 patients with persistent Graves' disease and about 20 patients with newly diagnosed Graves' disease.

This clonotype was found many times. This clone's antigen is unknown. One base away there is no much larger clone; base qualities are not given. The research as a whole found: As a limitation, the authors acknowledged that the small sample size may reduce accuracy. Compared with newly diagnosed patients, persistent Graves' disease patients had lower TCR Shannon entropy and fewer highly expanded clones, which suggests clonal expansion. Peripheral blood alone was examined, since thyroid tissue, which constituted the primary lesion, could not be accessed. Preferential use of TRBV28, TRBJ1-2 and TRBJ2-5 was observed in persistent disease, whereas TRBV20-1 and TRBJ2-1 were favored in newly diagnosed disease. Only the TCR beta chain was sequenced and analyzed. Persistent patients shared more public clonotypes among themselves (around 2,500) than newly diagnosed patients did (roughly 910).

Counted from cysteine to phenylalanine, this CDR3 has 15 amino acids. Solely the CDR3 DNA is kept, with 45 bases framed from the first base. The germline V gene sets CDR1 to SGHTA and CDR2 to FQGNSA. The junction shows trimming of 5 bases on V and 4 bases on J, and the gene matches do not reach 10 bases of it. Read against the paper, the sample's time point label means: newly diagnosed GD, antithyroid drugs for less than 3 months. For both TCR sequencing and RNA sequencing, RNA was extracted from PBMCs using TRIzol. The diagnosis of Graves' disease was made according to American Thyroid Association guidelines. Patients were recruited from an endocrinology department in Xi'an, China. Each patient gave roughly 10 milliliters of peripheral blood, collected in an EDTA anticoagulant tube. Ficoll Paque Plus density gradient separation was used to isolate PBMCs, and no further T cell sorting was done. An Agilent 2100 Bioanalyzer and agarose gel were used to check RNA quality, and a NanoDrop 2000 was used to measure RNA concentration.

Receptor libraries were prepared by multiplex PCR. Instrument used: Illumina HiSeq 4000. To build TCR beta libraries, CDR3 regions were amplified by Arm-PCR using iRepertoire HTBI primers. PCR products were gel purified before sequencing. The paper's data handling went like this. Gene usage analysis of CDR3 amino acid clonotypes used the 62 TRBV and 14 TRBJ segments found across samples. COPE and FqMerger were used to merge filtered high-quality paired reads into contigs. BLAST was used to align contigs to the IMGT TRBV, TRBD and TRBJ reference genes, and CDR3 was defined following IMGT. Clonotypes above 0.1% frequency were classified as highly expanded clones. Shannon entropy served as the measure of repertoire diversity, while the Gini coefficient captured V-J evenness. A clonotype was considered public if more than one individual shared it. TCRdb passed the public sequencing reads through fastp at Q25 and MiXCR, retaining productive beta sequences. Each CDR3 protein appears once, grouped with its most common genes and DNA. TCRdb's processing, not the study's, gives the V and J calls here. The sample yields approximately 350,000 distinct CDR3 sequences; over 15% were counted once. Around 27% of the sample rests with the top ten.

The sample also formed part of further work on T cells in Graves' hyperthyroidism and ophthalmopathy. The second paper further reports: A patient counted as having stable Graves' hyperthyroidism if no progression to ophthalmopathy occurred over 18 months of follow-up. Hyperthyroidism patients were aged 18 to 65 years and newly diagnosed, with disease duration of less than 2 months. Any patient with an uncontrolled infection, another autoimmune disease, pregnancy or lactation was excluded. Clinical symptoms, serum thyroxine and TRAb, thyroid ultrasound, and orbital computed tomography formed the basis for the diagnoses. A first-round RT-PCR of the TCR CDR3 used the HTBI primer set with the Qiagen OneStep RT-PCR kit. Most expanded thyroid clonotypes (frequency above 0.001) were also detected in blood, suggesting blood repertoires may reflect thyroid immune responses. Ophthalmopathy was separated from stable hyperthyroidism by a 13 V-J signature model, with 85% to 90% sensitivity and 81% to 82% specificity obtained in cross-validation and 80%/75% obtained in testing. In validation, the model predicted progression to ophthalmopathy a median of around six months before onset, with approximately 71% sensitivity and almost 75% specificity. TCR V-J signatures able to tell the groups apart were searched for in a discovery cohort of 100 or so patients, of whom about 40 had Graves' ophthalmopathy and roughly 58 had stable Graves' hyperthyroidism. Whether ophthalmopathy could be predicted prospectively was tested in an independent validation cohort made up of roughly 19 hyperthyroidism patients plus 17 patients who later progressed to ophthalmopathy. For training and testing, the 100 patients in the discovery cohort were randomly divided in a 7:3 ratio. In about 6 Graves' hyperthyroidism patients, the study also compared T-cell repertoires from thyroid tissue with T-cell repertoires from blood. After blood sampling, hyperthyroidism patients were treated with methimazole at a starting dose of 30 mg daily, and ophthalmopathy patients were treated with high-dose intravenous methylprednisolone. Libraries were constructed in a second round of multiplex PCR, after which size selection and purification were performed. Libraries were sequenced paired-end with 100 bp reads on an Illumina HiSeq2000. SOAPnuke was used to process the raw data, removing reads that contained adapters or uncalled bases, had a mean Phred below 15, or lacked an exact match to the constant primer or identifier. High-quality paired reads were merged with COPE v1.2.5, and unique nucleotide sequences were defined as clonotypes. MiTCR v1.1 was used to align the clonotypes against IMGT TRBV, TRBD and TRBJ reference segments. Only V-J combinations with frequency above 0.0001, covering 99% to 99.2% of repertoires, were analysed. A TCS score was defined as the ratio between F50 (clonal expansion) and ExV (chaos), using BLOSUM62-based TCRdist between CDR3 peptides within each V-J. Welch's t-statistics and random forest reduced roughly 540 V-J features to roughly 13, which were used in a naive Bayes classifier (R e1071). Sample size was not statistically predetermined, and blinding of investigators to group allocation was not performed. The paper reports TCR Vbeta CDR3 sequencing of approximately 130 peripheral blood samples: fewer than 50 ophthalmopathy, around 80 hyperthyroidism and around 17 progressor patients.

The TCR originated in a man in his forties or fifties with Graves disease. Donor details come from another sample of the same person, matched by shared clones. Recombination linked TRBV7-2 to TRBJ2-5; TRBD2 aligns with 7 central bases. The sequencing here drew on peripheral blood mononuclear cells (PBMCs), taken at new diagnosis, from a patient treated with antithyroid drugs. The DNA sequence is as follows: TGTGCCAGCAGCATACAAGCGGGGTATGGAGAGACCCAGTACTTC. Translation gives CASSIQAGYGETQYF.